This T cell receptor beta chain was identified during a study of control samples from healthy donors and cancer patients. V shed 1 base and J shed 0 bases, with 5 bases lying between them. CDR1 is SGHDT and CDR2 is YYEEEE in the germline V gene. The length of the CDR3 is 13 residues. Produced via immunoSEQ multiplex PCR; TCRdb's table is partial and in-frame only. This sample has 180,000 or so clones, with 90% to 95% found just once. The sequenced sample consisted of blood. The TCR comes from a woman aged 60-75 years in good health. This sequence joins TRBV5-6 and TRBJ2-7; D not resolved. The CDR3 nucleotides are TGTGCCAGCAGCTTGTCAGCCTCCTACGAGCAGTACTTC. As protein: CASSLSASYEQYF.